The subject of this entry is one TCR beta chain. Its antigen remains undetermined. The input lacks base qualities; no much larger clone sits a single base away. Including cysteine and phenylalanine, the CDR3 has 14 amino acids. The DNA shown is the 42-base CDR3, in frame from base 1. V lost 5 bases and J lost 8 bases, and the count of bases not matched to a germline gene is 9. From the germline V gene, CDR1 is SGHTA and CDR2 is FQGNSA. This specimen's treatment or condition label, interpreted: in vitro stimulation with specific CMV peptide epitopes to enrich CMV-specific T cells. This entry belongs to a study of T cell repertoires in cytomegalovirus infection (dated by TCRdb to between 2018 and 2021). Regarding the complete study: Peptide stimulations targeted recently identified HLA-C-restricted CMV epitopes, whose presentation resists viral immunomodulation, together with well-studied HLA-B-restricted epitopes. Donor HLA type was relevant to the analysis, as public TCR beta signatures indicated carriage of CMV infection together with the matching HLA type. Here is what the overall study found, with its caveats: In both this cohort and an independent cohort of 350 or so donors, the cumulative frequency of public TCR beta family members distinguished carriers of CMV infection plus the relevant HLA type. The ex vivo response was dominated by HLA-C-restricted CMV-specific TCR beta clonotypes, which also provided the single most frequent clonotype in two of eight donors.

TCRdb names Illumina HiSeq 1500 as the instrument used. TCRdb reprocessed the public reads (quality trimming at Q25 with fastp, clone calling with MiXCR) and kept in-frame beta chains. Rows merge per CDR3 protein into single entries with the most common DNA and genes. The sample table contains hundreds of thousands of distinct CDR3 sequences; only one count was recorded for 40% to 50% of them. Clones ranked in the top ten supply about 41% of the sample. This sample comprised cultured PBMCs, obtained from culture after CMV antigen stimulation. The sequence joins TRBV7-2 to TRBJ1-2, with TRBD1 matching 9 junction bases. The sequence derives from a human donor in good health (CMV status not recorded). Some clones in this sample may be carry-over from other donors' samples. The sequence in DNA is TGTGCCAGCAGCAAGGGACAGGGAAGGGCCGGCTACACCTTC. Translated, this is CASSKGQGRAGYTF.